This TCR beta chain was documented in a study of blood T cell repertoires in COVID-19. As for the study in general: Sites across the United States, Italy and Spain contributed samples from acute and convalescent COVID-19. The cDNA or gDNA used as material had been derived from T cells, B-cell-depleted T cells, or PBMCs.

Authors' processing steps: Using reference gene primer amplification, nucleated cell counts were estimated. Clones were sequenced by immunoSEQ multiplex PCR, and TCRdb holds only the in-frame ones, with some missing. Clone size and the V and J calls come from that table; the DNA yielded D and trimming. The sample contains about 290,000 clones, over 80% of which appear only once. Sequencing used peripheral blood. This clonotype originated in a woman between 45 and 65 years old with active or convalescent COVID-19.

CDR3 protein: CASSQAGTGGIGEQFF. The CDR3 DNA follows: TGTGCCAGCAGCCAAGCCGGGACAGGGGGTATCGGTGAGCAGTTCTTC. The rearrangement joins TRBV4-2 to TRBJ2-1; 11 bases map to TRBD1. The CDR3 runs to 16 residues. V trimming: 1 base; J trimming: 9 bases; junction bases outside the gene matches: 8. Germline CDR1 is LGHNA and CDR2 is YNFKEQ.